This T cell receptor (beta chain) was captured by sequencing in a study of T cell repertoires in cytomegalovirus infection. TCRdb analysed the reads with MiXCR anew, one entry per CDR3 protein. The table has a few hundred thousand distinct CDR3 sequences, roughly 43% seen once. A note on this clonotype: What it recognizes is unknown.

The V end was cut by 4 bases, the J end by 5 bases, with 9 bases between. CDR1 is MNHNS and CDR2 is SASEGT in the germline V gene. The CDR3 is made up of 12 amino acids. The rearrangement uses TRBV6-1 and TRBJ2-7; the D is unclear. This sample comprised cultured PBMCs, obtained from culture after CMV antigen stimulation. The TCR comes from a human donor in good health (CMV status not recorded). Some clones in this sample may be carry-over from other donors' samples. The CDR3 loop reads CASSVRADEQYF. The CDR3, as DNA: TGTGCCAGCAGTGTTAGGGCCGACGAGCAGTACTTC.